This T cell receptor beta chain was profiled in a study of cytomegalovirus exposure and HLA in healthy donors. Overall study context: In an early release, HLA-typed donors contributed some 80 million unique TCR sequences.

About this clone: Antigen specificity is unknown.

Use of 60 Vbeta and 13 Jbeta primers characterized the PCR. Method: immunoSEQ multiplex PCR; TCRdb's copy keeps in-frame clones and lacks some. In the table there are about 60,000 clones, around 80% of which are singletons. This CDR3 region has 17 residues. Germline V gives CDR1 SEHNR, CDR2 FQNEAQ (reference sequence). Trimming at V came to 4 bases and at J to 4 bases, leaving 9 bases not matched to a gene. Whole-study findings and limits: Indistinguishable V segments such as TRBV6-2 and TRBV6-3 were excluded. Investigators reported some 150 TCR beta chains as tied to cytomegalovirus. TCR beta sequences reportedly predicted most subjects' HLA-A and HLA-B alleles accurately.

This rearrangement joins TRBV7-9 to TRBJ2-3; 12 bases agree with TRBD2. Sequencing input: PBMCs. This TCR was recovered from a woman in her 30s in good health and CMV-seronegative. The CDR3 protein is CASSSVTSGRSPDTQYF. The DNA for the CDR3 is TGTGCCAGCAGCTCGGTTACTAGCGGGAGGTCCCCAGATACGCAGTATTTT.